The T cell receptor beta chain described here comes from a study of OX40 agonist ivuxolimab in advanced cancers. Study-level background: Three patients responded partially, comprising one with hepatocellular carcinoma and two with cutaneous melanoma. The study's findings and limits: Partial responders at 0.1-3.0 mg/kg showed near-lowest clonal expansion.

V lost 0 bases and J lost 2, with 9 bases in between. The CDR3 has 14 amino acids. Germline loops: CDR1 SGHRS, CDR2 YFSETQ. Profiled with immunoSEQ multiplex PCR; TCRdb holds only in-frame clones, not every one. This repertoire shows 96,000 or so clones, about 90% found once; its top ten account for about 1.5%. As to this clone: Antigen specificity is unknown.

V usage is TRBV5-1 and J usage is TRBJ2-7; possibly TRBD2 for D (6 bases). This clonotype was sampled from an adult with an advanced solid tumor such as melanoma, head and neck, liver or kidney cancer. This specimen consisted of CD4+ or CD8+ T cells sorted from blood, obtained in a trial of the OX40 agonist ivuxolimab. The CDR3 DNA sequence: TGCGCCAGCAGCTTGGACGGGGGAACCTACGAGCAGTACTTC. This gives the protein CASSLDGGTYEQYF.